The clone carrying this TCR beta chain was counted once. The sample is drawn from a study of blood T cell repertoires in COVID-19. The overall study: Acute and convalescent COVID-19 specimens originated in the United States, Italy and Spain. The cDNA or gDNA used as material had been derived from T cells, B-cell-depleted T cells, or PBMCs.

The V segment lost 3 bases and the J segment 5 bases; nucleotides outside the gene matches: 6. From germline, CDR1 is LGHNA and CDR2 YSLEER. The CDR3 runs to 14 residues. In the source study's methods: Amplification of reference gene primers provided the estimated nucleated cell counts. Clones were sequenced by immunoSEQ multiplex PCR, and TCRdb holds only the in-frame ones, with some missing. D and trimming come from the DNA, and the V and J calls and clone size come from that table. The data show roughly 300,000 clones, roughly nine tenths seen once. The material sequenced was peripheral blood. This clonotype originated in a man between 18 and 35 years old who had recovered from COVID-19. The chain couples TRBV4-3 to TRBJ1-2; 7 nucleotides agree with TRBD1. This chain's CDR3 is CASSQGTDVYGYTF. The DNA for the CDR3 is TGCGCCAGCAGCCAGGGGACAGACGTTTATGGCTACACCTTC.